These 26 T cell receptor beta chains share one sample of origin, sequenced in a study of control samples from healthy donors and cancer patients. Data came from immunoSEQ multiplex PCR; TCRdb stores just in-frame clones and leaves some out. Among around 130,000 clones, 80% to 90% were seen once, and the ten largest hold 40%. The source material was blood. Source of these receptors: a middle-aged man in good health.

The chain combines TRBV5-4 with TRBJ2-7; TRBD1 aligns across 8 bases. Trimming cost V 1 base and J 3 bases; bases outside gene matches: 9. The germline gives CDR1 SGHNT, CDR2 YYREEE (reference sequence). The CDR3 length is 16 residues. CDR3 coding DNA: TGTGCCAGCAGCTTGCGTACAGGGGGGTCCATCTACGAGCAGTACTTC. As protein: CASSLRTGGSIYEQYF.

V gene TRBV4-3 combines with J gene TRBJ2-6; 7 nucleotides align to TRBD1. This CDR3 region has 21 residues. Trimming took 1 base from V and 0 from J; bases not matched to a gene: 15. Germline V lookup: CDR1 LGHNA, CDR2 YSLEER. CDR3 in DNA: TGCGCCAGCAGCCAAGTGTTCCTTTACAGGGGCAAAGACTCTGGGGCCAACGTCCTGACTTTC. Its protein is CASSQVFLYRGKDSGANVLTF.

This chain uses TRBV27 with TRBJ1-5, with a possible D match to TRBD1 (5 bases). The germline V and J ends were trimmed by 2 bases and 7 bases, with 15 bases remaining between them. The CDR3 loop spans 15 amino acids. Germline V gene data show CDR1 as MNHEY and CDR2 as SMNVEV (reference sequence). CDR3 nucleotides: TGTGCCAGCAGTTTAGGGGGGAATGGATTGCAGCCCCAGCATTTT. Its protein product is CASSLGGNGLQPQHF.

This clone was counted once. The gene calls are TRBV7-8 and TRBJ1-2; maybe TRBD1 (6 bases). The germline V and J ends were trimmed by 5 bases and 7 bases, with 17 bases remaining between them. There are 14 residues in the CDR3. CDR1 is SGHVS, CDR2 FQNEAQ, per germline. The CDR3 DNA reads as TGTGCCAGCAGCCTACAGGGAGGAGAGGGTGGCTACACCTTC. Residues: CASSLQGGEGGYTF.

This chain links TRBV7-9 with TRBJ2-2, with D possibly called TRBD1 or TRBD2 (7 bases each). V lost 5 bases and J lost 3, with 16 bases in between. Germline V CDR1 and CDR2: SEHNR, FQNEAQ (reference sequence). CDR3 length: 16 amino acids. CDR3 sequence reads: CASSRGVGQDTGELFF. CDR3 nucleotide sequence: TGTGCCAGCAGCCGGGGGGTAGGACAGGACACCGGGGAGCTGTTTTTT.

The chain employs TRBV18 and TRBJ2-2; the D gene could be TRBD1 or TRBD2 (5 bases each). Between the trimmed V and J ends, which lost 5 bases and 1 base, there was a span of 14 bases. Germline V CDR1 and CDR2: KGHSH, LQKENI. CDR3 length: 16 residues. The CDR3 DNA reads TGTGCCAGCTCATTCCCCGGGACGGGGAACACCGGGGAGCTGTTTTTT. It encodes CASSFPGTGNTGELFF.

In regard to this clone: This sample also contains other DNA sequences that code for the same CDR3. The rearrangement uses TRBV7-2 and TRBJ2-1, with a tentative D call TRBD1 (5 bases). Germline V gene data show CDR1 as SGHTA and CDR2 as FQGNSA. This CDR3 has 15 residues. The ends were cut back, 1 base at V and 0 bases at J, with 7 bases in the middle. The CDR3 coding sequence is TGTGCCAGCAGCTTAGAGGGGTTCTCCTACAATGAGCAGTTCTTC. It specifies CASSLEGFSYNEQFF.

The chain is built from TRBV28 and TRBJ1-6; TRBD1 aligns across 8 bases. Looked up from germline, CDR1 is MDHEN and CDR2 is SYDVKM. The V and J ends lost 6 bases and 5 bases, in that order; junction bases with no gene match: 6. The CDR3 runs to 15 residues. CDR3 sequence: CASSPGQGNNSPLHF. The CDR3 DNA is TGTGCCAGCAGCCCCGGACAGGGAAATAATTCACCCCTCCACTTT.

The rearrangement joins TRBV12-5 to TRBJ1-2; D is perhaps TRBD1 (6 bases). The germline V and J ends were trimmed by 5 bases and 2 bases, with 12 bases remaining between them. The germline V gene encodes CDR1 LGHNT and CDR2 FRNRAP. This CDR3 region has 14 residues. DNA for the CDR3: TGTGCTAGTGGTCTAGGGACATCCAACTATGGCTACACCTTC. Protein: CASGLGTSNYGYTF.

The V and J genes are TRBV5-1 and TRBJ1-2; no reliable D call. CDR3 length: 13 amino acids. Germline values: CDR1 SGHRS, CDR2 YFSETQ. The V end was cut by 4 bases, the J end by 7 bases, with 14 bases between. The CDR3 DNA follows: TGCGCCAGCAGCCCTACCGGGGAGTTTGGCTACACCTTC. Translation gives CASSPTGEFGYTF. Drawing the rest from reference TRBV5-1 and TRBJ1-2, the complete variable domain is KAGVTQTPRYLIKTRGQQVTLSCSPISGHRSVSWYQQTPGQGLQFLFEYFSETQRNKGNFPGRFSGRQFSNSRSEMNVSTLELGDSALYLCASSPTGEFGYTFGSGTRLTVV.

The chain employs TRBV5-1 and TRBJ2-7; D unclear. V lost 0 bases and J 5 bases, leaving 12 bases between the germline ends. The CDR3 contains 14 residues. Germline lookup yields CDR1 SGHRS and CDR2 YFSETQ. The CDR3 region is CASSLEGSSDEQYF. The DNA of the CDR3 is TGCGCCAGCAGCTTGGAAGGTTCGTCCGACGAGCAGTACTTC.

The V call is TRBV5-6, the J call TRBJ1-1, with D maybe TRBD1 (5 bases). There are 15 residues in the CDR3. The ends were cut back, 3 bases at V and 3 bases at J, with 15 bases in the middle. CDR1 SGHDT and CDR2 YYEEEE come from the germline V gene. The CDR3 DNA reads as TGTGCCAGCAGCTGGGGGATCCTAAGCCACACTGAAGCTTTCTTT. Amino acid sequence: CASSWGILSHTEAFF.

This clone was detected once. J is TRBJ1-3 and V is TRBV6-5, with no clear D. Germline CDR1 reads MNHEY; CDR2 reads SVGAGI. V was cut by 6 bases and J by 0 bases, with 12 bases left in between. The CDR3 has 15 residues. The CDR3 spells CASRPDGNSGNTIYF. CDR3 DNA sequence: TGTGCCAGCAGGCCGGACGGCAACTCTGGAAACACCATATATTTT.

This chain uses TRBV18 with TRBJ1-4; the D is unclear. Germline CDR1 reads KGHSH; CDR2 reads LQKENI. This CDR3 comprises 17 residues. V was clipped by 2 bases and J by 6 bases, with 19 bases between them. CDR3 DNA sequence: TGTGCCAGCTCACCAGTGTCCCCCTGGGATGTCGATGAAAAACTGTTTTTT. It encodes CASSPVSPWDVDEKLFF.

The CDR3 is CATFGTGGRHGYTF. The CDR3 region has the DNA TGTGCCACTTTCGGGACAGGGGGCAGGCATGGCTACACCTTC. This chain joins TRBV6-5 and TRBJ1-2, with 12 bases aligning to TRBD1. Per germline, CDR1 MNHEY and CDR2 SVGAGI. The CDR3 covers 14 residues. V gave up 10 bases and J gave up 6 bases; unmatched junction bases: 9.

The chain recombines TRBV7-2 with TRBJ1-5, with D unclear. The CDR3 consists of 15 residues. Germline values: CDR1 SGHTA, CDR2 FQGNSA. V was cut by 3 bases and J by 0 bases, with 9 bases left in between. This CDR3 reads CASSFGRHSNQPQHF. In DNA, the CDR3 is TGTGCCAGCAGCTTCGGACGCCATAGCAATCAGCCCCAGCATTTT.

The chain links TRBV2 to TRBJ1-5; D ambiguous. With 4 bases removed from V and 2 bases from J, the gap between germline ends came to 12 bases. Germline CDR1 and CDR2: SNHLY and FYNNEI. The CDR3 is made up of 15 amino acids. DNA for the CDR3: TGTGCCAGCAGTGTCGGAGGGATCGGCAATCAGCCCCAGCATTTT. Translation: CASSVGGIGNQPQHF. Based on the CDR3 plus reference TRBV2 and TRBJ1-5, the full variable domain is EPEVTQTPSHQVTQMGQEVILRCVPISNHLYFYWYRQILGQKVEFLVSFYNNEISEKSEIFDDQFSVERPDGSNFTLKIRSTKLEDSAMYFCASSVGGIGNQPQHFGDGTRLSIL.

The chain is built from TRBV7-9 and TRBJ2-5, with TRBD2 matching over 8 bases. Germline V lookup: CDR1 SEHNR, CDR2 FQNEAQ (reference sequence). The CDR3 loop spans 14 amino acids. The trim removed 7 bases at V and 5 bases at J, leaving 9 bases unmatched. The CDR3 spells CASIALAGVETQYF. The CDR3 DNA reads TGTGCCAGCATAGCTCTAGCGGGTGTGGAGACCCAGTACTTC.

The genes are TRBV5-1 and TRBJ1-6, with 8 bases matching TRBD1. The CDR3 loop spans 14 amino acids. After removal of 4 bases from V and 7 bases from J, the junction contained 4 bases not matched to a gene. Germline-derived CDR1 and CDR2 are SGHRS and YFSETQ. Here the CDR3 DNA reads TGCGCCAGCAGCACCTACAGGGGGAATTCACCCCTCCACTTT. It codes for CASSTYRGNSPLHF.

The V call is TRBV11-3, the J call TRBJ2-7; the D gene could be TRBD1 or TRBD2 (5 bases each). The CDR3 covers 13 residues. V was clipped by 5 bases and J by 3 bases, with 11 bases between them. Germline V CDR1 and CDR2: SGHNT, YENEEA. DNA for the CDR3: TGTGCCAGCAGCACAAGGGACGGCTACGAGCAGTACTTC. Translating it yields CASSTRDGYEQYF.

This clone showed up just once. J is TRBJ1-5 and V is TRBV11-3; 9 bases fit TRBD1. The germline gives CDR1 SGHNT, CDR2 YENEEA. The CDR3 has 16 residues. V was pared by 10 bases and J by 2 bases, with 12 bases of the junction left unmatched. CDR3 protein: CATQGARTGGNQPQHF. The CDR3 nucleotides read TGTGCCACACAGGGGGCTCGTACCGGGGGCAATCAGCCCCAGCATTTT. Filled out from reference TRBV11-3 and TRBJ1-5, the complete variable domain reads EAGVVQSPRYKIIEKKQPVAFWCNPISGHNTLYWYLQNLGQGPELLIRYENEEAVDDSQLPKDRFSAERLKGVDSTLKIQPAELGDSAVYLCATQGARTGGNQPQHFGDGTRLSIL.

V and J are TRBV3-1 (or the pseudogene TRBV3-2) and TRBJ1-3, with unresolved D. The CDR3 spans 14 residues. Germline loops: CDR1 LGHDT, CDR2 YNNKEL (reference sequence). With 0 bases removed from V and 11 bases from J, the gap between germline ends came to 14 bases. The CDR3 sequence is CASSQDAVTGAIYF. The CDR3 coding sequence is TGTGCCAGCAGCCAAGATGCCGTCACGGGCGCCATATATTTT.

The chain carries TRBV7-8 and TRBJ2-6, with D maybe TRBD2 (6 bases). V lost 5 bases, J lost 0 bases, and 20 bases lay in between. This CDR3 has 19 amino acids. Germline V gene lookup returns CDR1 SGHVS and CDR2 FQNEAQ. The CDR3 loop is CASSPSRGRTPSGANVLTF. The CDR3 bases are TGTGCCAGCAGCCCCAGTCGGGGGAGAACACCCTCTGGGGCCAACGTCCTGACTTTC.

This CDR3 reads CASSLSGVGGYTF. The CDR3 nucleotides read TGTGCCAGCAGCCTTTCGGGGGTCGGGGGCTACACCTTC. This chain uses TRBV27 with TRBJ1-2, with TRBD1 as a possible D gene (5 bases). With 6 bases removed from V and 8 bases from J, the gap between germline ends came to 16 bases. The CDR3 loop spans 13 amino acids. The germline CDR1 and CDR2 sequences are MNHEY and SMNVEV (reference sequence).

The rearrangement joins TRBV18 to TRBJ1-5; D is undetermined. The germline CDR1 and CDR2 sequences are KGHSH and LQKENI. With 2 bases removed from V and 0 bases from J, the gap between germline ends came to 5 bases. This CDR3 contains 14 residues. The CDR3 region is CASSPLGSNQPQHF. CDR3 nucleotides: TGTGCCAGCTCACCATTGGGTAGCAATCAGCCCCAGCATTTT.

This rearrangement joins TRBV2 to TRBJ1-5, with TRBD1 identical over 7 bases. With 6 bases clipped from V and 0 bases from J, the junction kept 5 bases outside the gene matches. Per the germline V gene, CDR1 is SNHLY and CDR2 is FYNNEI. The CDR3 is 15 residues long. Written as DNA, the CDR3 is TGTGCCAGCAGGATAGGACAGGCTAGCAATCAGCCCCAGCATTTT. It is translated as CASRIGQASNQPQHF.